What follows are 30 T cell receptor beta chains derived from one specimen sequenced in a study of blood T cell repertoires in COVID-19. Libraries were prepared by immunoSEQ multiplex PCR; TCRdb keeps only in-frame clonotypes and omits some of them. The data show more than 200,000 clones, with about 85% seen just once and 0.72% held by the top ten. Sequenced input: peripheral blood. These receptors all come from a man between 40 and 49 years old with acute or convalescent COVID-19.

The chain uses TRBV11-2 and TRBJ2-7, with D perhaps matching TRBD1 (6 bases). Trimming took off 5 bases at V and 0 bases at J, with 11 bases between the two ends. The CDR3 totals 14 residues. Germline CDR1 is SGHAT and CDR2 is FQNNGV. CDR3 DNA sequence: TGTGCCAGCAGCCCAAGACAGGTCTCCTACGAGCAGTACTTC. Protein: CASSPRQVSYEQYF.

The chain couples TRBV2 to TRBJ1-2; 11 nucleotides line up with TRBD1. The CDR3 length is 15 residues. V lost 6 bases to trimming and J lost 6 bases; unmatched junction nucleotides: 9. The germline gives CDR1 SNHLY, CDR2 FYNNEI. CDR3 sequence reads: CASRVRGTGGDGYTF. Here the CDR3 DNA reads TGTGCCAGCAGGGTGAGAGGGACAGGGGGTGATGGCTACACCTTC.

This sequence joins TRBV2 and TRBJ1-5; D may be TRBD1 (5 bases). Germline CDR1 reads SNHLY; CDR2 reads FYNNEI. The CDR3 consists of 14 residues. V lost 7 bases, J lost 4 bases, and 14 bases lay in between. The CDR3 DNA follows: TGTGCCAGCAACGGACAAGGGGTGAATCAGCCCCAGCATTTT. Translating it yields CASNGQGVNQPQHF.

The chain has TRBV4-1 and TRBJ2-1; 13 bases are a match to TRBD2. The junction had 15 bases not matched to a gene; V was cut back by 3 bases and J by 10 bases. This CDR3 is 18 amino acids long. The germline V gene encodes CDR1 MGHRA and CDR2 YSYEKL. The CDR3 loop is CASSQGSGLAGLFVEQFF. CDR3 in DNA: TGCGCCAGCAGCCAGGGTTCGGGACTAGCGGGATTGTTTGTCGAGCAGTTCTTC.

Only one count was recorded for this clone. The gene calls are TRBV11-2 and TRBJ2-7, with 7 bases matching TRBD1. Trimming removed 5 bases from V and 1 base from J; junction bases left unmatched: 8. This CDR3 comprises 15 residues. CDR1 is SGHAT, CDR2 FQNNGV, per germline. CDR3 amino acids: CASSLGTVPSYEQYF. CDR3 DNA sequence: TGTGCCAGCAGCCTTGGGACAGTCCCGTCCTACGAGCAGTACTTC.

CDR3 protein: CASSPGQIYGYTF. CDR3 nucleotide sequence: TGTGCCAGCAGCCCAGGACAGATCTATGGCTACACCTTC. V and J are TRBV7-8 and TRBJ1-2; weak D call: TRBD1 (6 bases). The length of the CDR3 is 13 residues. V lost 5 bases and J lost 4, with 11 bases in between. CDR1 is SGHVS and CDR2 is FQNEAQ in the germline V gene.

This clone appeared a few times. The chain links TRBV27 to TRBJ2-3; 11 positions agree with TRBD2. The J segment lost 2 bases and the V segment lost 4 bases, leaving 2 bases of the junction unmatched. Germline CDR1 and CDR2: MNHEY and SMNVEV (reference sequence). CDR3 length: 15 residues. The CDR3: CASSYSGRATDTQYF. The CDR3 DNA is TGTGCCAGCAGTTATAGCGGGAGGGCCACAGATACGCAGTATTTT.

The count of this clone is one. This sequence joins TRBV7-9 and TRBJ2-2; D is possibly TRBD2 (6 bases). The CDR3 is 15 residues long. The V end was cut by 6 bases, the J end by 4 bases, with 15 bases between. The V gene's germline CDR1 is SEHNR and CDR2 FQNEAQ (reference sequence). CDR3 DNA: TGTGCCAGCAGTTACCGGGGGTATGTCACCGGGGAGCTGTTTTTT. Its translation: CASSYRGYVTGELFF.

This clone was counted between two and nine times. The rearrangement links TRBV3-1 (or the pseudogene TRBV3-2) to TRBJ2-1, with 14 bases matching TRBD2. V was clipped by 7 bases and J by 9 bases; unmatched bases: 5. Germline loops: CDR1 LGHDT, CDR2 YNNKEL (reference sequence). The CDR3 has 14 residues. CDR3 bases: TGTGCCAGCACCGGGACTAGCGGGAGTTCTGAGCAGTTCTTC. Encoded protein: CASTGTSGSSEQFF.

V usage is TRBV30 and J usage is TRBJ1-5; D is unclear. Looked up from germline, CDR1 is GTSNPN and CDR2 is SVGIG (reference sequence). The ends were cut back, 1 base at V and 4 bases at J, with 17 bases in the middle. The CDR3 spans 16 residues. The CDR3 DNA is TGTGCCTGGAGTGCCCGGTATGACACCCCGAATCAGCCCCAGCATTTT. Translating gives CAWSARYDTPNQPQHF.

This chain connects TRBV29-1 to TRBJ2-7; D is perhaps TRBD1 (6 bases). Trimming shortened V by 4 bases and J by 6 bases, and 10 bases separated the two germline ends. This CDR3 region has 11 residues. Germline V gives CDR1 SQVTM, CDR2 ANQGSEA. The DNA of the CDR3 is TGCAGCGTTGTAACAGGGACCGAGCAGTACTTC. The encoded protein is CSVVTGTEQYF.

The chain recombines TRBV27 with TRBJ2-7, with TRBD1 matching over 8 bases. The V segment lost 6 bases and the J segment 4 bases; nucleotides outside the gene matches: 5. Germline lookup yields CDR1 MNHEY and CDR2 SMNVEV (reference sequence). The CDR3 is made up of 13 amino acids. CDR3 protein: CASRADRVYEQYF. The CDR3 DNA reads as TGTGCCAGCAGGGCGGACAGGGTGTACGAGCAGTACTTC.

The chain carries TRBV4-3 and TRBJ1-6; D perhaps matches TRBD1 (5 bases). V gave up 0 bases and J gave up 7 bases, with 7 bases separating them. This CDR3 comprises 14 residues. CDR1 is LGHNA and CDR2 is YSLEER in the germline V gene. The CDR3 DNA reads as TGCGCCAGCAGCCAAGATACAGGCAATTCACCCCTCCACTTT. This gives the protein CASSQDTGNSPLHF.

The chain has TRBV6-5 and TRBJ1-1; 9 bases align to TRBD1. Looked up from germline, CDR1 is MNHEY and CDR2 is SVGAGI. The CDR3 totals 15 residues. With V trimmed by 9 bases and J by 4 bases, 12 bases remained unmatched. In DNA, the CDR3 is TGTGCCAGTACGGAACAGGGGGCGTTATTCACTGAAGCTTTCTTT. Translation: CASTEQGALFTEAFF.

J is TRBJ2-3 and V is TRBV15, with TRBD2 identical over 9 bases. The V gene end was trimmed by 4 bases and the J gene end by 3 bases; junction bases not matched to a gene: 8. The CDR3 runs 16 residues. CDR1 LNHNV and CDR2 YYDKDF come from the germline V gene (reference sequence). This CDR3 is CATSNPMAGGTDTQYF. The CDR3 region has the DNA TGTGCCACCAGCAATCCCATGGCGGGGGGGACAGATACGCAGTATTTT.

This clone was counted once. The V and J genes are TRBV7-7 and TRBJ2-1, with 13 bases identical to TRBD2. Per the germline V gene, CDR1 is SSHAT and CDR2 is FNYEAQ (reference sequence). The CDR3 totals 19 residues. V shed 5 bases, J shed 0 bases, and the junction held 10 bases outside the gene matches. CDR3: CASSHGLAGASSSYNEQFF. The DNA of the CDR3 is TGTGCCAGCAGCCACGGACTAGCGGGGGCCTCGAGCTCCTACAATGAGCAGTTCTTC.

The rearrangement joins TRBV18 to TRBJ1-5; no clear D gene. The length of the CDR3 is 14 residues. Looked up from germline, CDR1 is KGHSH and CDR2 is LQKENI. V was trimmed by 6 bases and J by 5 bases, leaving 14 bases between them. In DNA form, the CDR3 reads TGTGCCAGCTCCCCTGTTCTGGGAGATCAGCCCCAGCATTTT. It translates to CASSPVLGDQPQHF.

This chain connects TRBV6-6 to TRBJ2-1; TRBD2 matches at 8 bases. The trim removed 2 bases at V and 9 bases at J, leaving 9 bases unmatched. CDR1 and CDR2 (germline): MNHNY, SVGAGI (reference sequence). The CDR3 is made up of 15 amino acids. The CDR3 region has the DNA TGTGCCAGCAGTTACAGGAAACGGGGGGGCCCTGAGCAGTTCTTC. The encoded protein is CASSYRKRGGPEQFF.

This clone was observed a handful of times. The chain combines TRBV9 with TRBJ1-1, with D tentatively TRBD1 (5 bases). Germline V gene sequence: CDR1 SGDLS, CDR2 YYNGEE. The CDR3 contains 14 residues. V was shortened by 0 bases and J by 6 bases, with 12 bases between the two germline ends. In DNA form, the CDR3 reads TGTGCCAGCAGCGTAGCGGGCAGGGTCCCTGAAGCTTTCTTT. The encoded protein is CASSVAGRVPEAFF.

The chain has TRBV18 and TRBJ2-3; 10 bases are a match to TRBD1. Germline V gene lookup returns CDR1 KGHSH and CDR2 LQKENI. The length of the CDR3 is 19 residues. After removal of 8 bases from V and 2 bases from J, the junction contained 19 bases not matched to a gene. The CDR3: CASPTGTGARPSYTDTQYF. CDR3 nucleotides: TGTGCCAGCCCTACGGGGACAGGGGCTCGCCCTTCCTACACAGATACGCAGTATTTT.

The chain has TRBV10-3 and TRBJ2-7, with 13 positions matching TRBD2. Trimming removed 2 bases from V and 8 bases from J; junction bases left unmatched: 3. Germline-derived CDR1 and CDR2 are ENHRY and SYGVKD. CDR3 length equals 14 residues. CDR3 coding DNA: TGTGCCATCAGTGAGGGACTAGCGGGGGACAAGCAGTACTTC. This gives the protein CAISEGLAGDKQYF.

The chain recombines TRBV14 with TRBJ2-7; TRBD2 matches 8 bases. V trimming: 1 base; J trimming: 3 bases; junction bases outside the gene matches: 8. This CDR3 is 16 amino acids long. Germline loops: CDR1 SGHDN, CDR2 FVKESK. The DNA for the CDR3 is TGTGCCAGCAGCCAAGGGCCCGGACTAGCAAACTACGAGCAGTACTTC. Translating gives CASSQGPGLANYEQYF.

The chain combines TRBV30 with TRBJ2-1; 7 bases fit TRBD1. J was trimmed by 5 bases and V by 3 bases; bases with no gene match: 4. The V gene's germline CDR1 is GTSNPN and CDR2 SVGIG (reference sequence). The CDR3 runs 13 residues. This CDR3 is CAWRRGQNNEQFF. The CDR3 bases are TGTGCCTGGAGAAGGGGACAGAACAATGAGCAGTTCTTC.

This rearrangement joins TRBV25-1 to TRBJ2-1, with no clear D. The CDR3 spans 11 residues. CDR1 is MGHDK and CDR2 is SYGVNS in the germline V gene. V gave up 4 bases and J gave up 10 bases, with 8 bases separating them. The CDR3 region is CASSALEEQFF. The CDR3 coding sequence is TGTGCCAGCAGTGCCCTAGAGGAGCAGTTCTTC.

CDR3 loop: CASSSDRGQAGVLQETQYF. The CDR3 DNA is TGTGCCAGCAGCTCGGACAGGGGGCAAGCGGGGGTCCTCCAAGAGACCCAGTACTTC. The V gene is TRBV6-6, the J gene TRBJ2-5, with 11 bases identical to TRBD1. The germline gives CDR1 MNHNY, CDR2 SVGAGI (reference sequence). With V trimmed by 6 bases and J by 1 base, 16 bases remained unmatched. This CDR3 has 19 amino acids.

The chain couples TRBV18 to TRBJ2-3; 10 positions agree with TRBD2. V dropped 3 bases and J dropped 4; count of bases not matched to a gene: 7. CDR1 is KGHSH and CDR2 is LQKENI in the germline V gene. This CDR3 region has 16 residues. DNA for the CDR3: TGTGCCAGCTCACCTCCTCTTAGCGGGGGGCCAGATACGCAGTATTTT. Protein product: CASSPPLSGGPDTQYF.

J is TRBJ1-1 and V is TRBV6-4; D is ambiguous. CDR3 length: 12 residues. From germline, CDR1 is MRHNA and CDR2 SNTAGT. Trimming removed 4 bases at V and 3 bases at J, with 6 bases between. The CDR3 nucleotides are TGTGCCAGCAGTGGGCCTTACACTGAAGCTTTCTTT. It is translated as CASSGPYTEAFF.

The V and J genes are TRBV7-3 and TRBJ2-7, with 8 positions matching TRBD1. The CDR3 length is 16 residues. J lost 1 base, V lost 2 bases, and 7 bases had no gene match. Germline V gene data show CDR1 as SGHTA and CDR2 as FQGTGA. CDR3 nucleotides: TGTGCCAGCAGCTTAGAGCCCGGGACAGGATCCTACGAGCAGTACTTC. Protein sequence: CASSLEPGTGSYEQYF.

The chain has TRBV7-6 and TRBJ2-7; D gene unclear. The CDR3 is made up of 18 amino acids. In germline, CDR1 is SGHVS, CDR2 FNYEAQ. The V end was cut by 5 bases, the J end by 0 bases, with 23 bases between. CDR3 in amino acids: CASSTNPPRFGSSYEQYF. The CDR3, as DNA: TGTGCCAGCAGCACTAATCCCCCTCGATTCGGTAGCTCCTACGAGCAGTACTTC.

The chain combines TRBV7-9 with TRBJ1-3, with D uncertain. The CDR3 is 15 residues long. Germline V lookup: CDR1 SEHNR, CDR2 FQNEAQ (reference sequence). Trimming stripped 5 bases from V and 8 bases from J, with 19 bases between. In DNA form, the CDR3 reads TGTGCCAGCAGCCCAGAGGCTAGGAAGGCATACACCATATATTTT. It codes for CASSPEARKAYTIYF.